This TCR beta chain was identified in a study of cytomegalovirus exposure and HLA in healthy donors. Vbeta (60) and Jbeta (13) primers were used in the PCR. The data were produced by immunoSEQ multiplex PCR, yet TCRdb's version contains in-frame clones alone and is incomplete. The data contain 140,000 or so clones, 72% of them singletons. In the case of this clone: The antigen remains undetermined.

The study, taken as a whole, reports: Within a later analysis, the majority of CMV-associated TCR beta chains appeared HLA-restricted.

The source is a man in his forties in good health and CMV-seronegative. Sequenced: PBMCs.

The CDR3 nucleotides are TGTGCCACTAATCTGCGGGGAGGTGGTGGCAATGAGCAGTTCTTC. It specifies CATNLRGGGGNEQFF. V gene TRBV2 combines with J gene TRBJ2-1, with a possible D match to TRBD2 (6 bases). The CDR3 has 15 residues. V was trimmed by 10 bases and J by 6 bases, leaving 22 bases between them. Germline lookup yields CDR1 SNHLY and CDR2 FYNNEI. The full variable domain, completed using reference TRBV2 and TRBJ2-1, is EPEVTQTPSHQVTQMGQEVILRCVPISNHLYFYWYRQILGQKVEFLVSFYNNEISEKSEIFDDQFSVERPDGSNFTLKIRSTKLEDSAMYFCATNLRGGGGNEQFFGPGTRLTVL.